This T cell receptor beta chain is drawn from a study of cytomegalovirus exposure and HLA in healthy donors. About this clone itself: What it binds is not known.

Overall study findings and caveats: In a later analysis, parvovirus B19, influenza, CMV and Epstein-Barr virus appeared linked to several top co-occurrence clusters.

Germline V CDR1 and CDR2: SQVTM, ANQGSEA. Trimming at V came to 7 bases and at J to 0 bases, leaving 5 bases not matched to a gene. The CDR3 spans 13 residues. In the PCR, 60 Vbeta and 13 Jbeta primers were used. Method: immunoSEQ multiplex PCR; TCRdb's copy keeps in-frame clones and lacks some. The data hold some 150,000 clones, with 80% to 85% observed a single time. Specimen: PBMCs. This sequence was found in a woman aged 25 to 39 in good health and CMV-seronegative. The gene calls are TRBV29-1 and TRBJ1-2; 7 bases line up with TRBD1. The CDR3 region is CSASTGTNYGYTF. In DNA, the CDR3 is TGCAGCGCCTCGACAGGGACTAACTATGGCTACACCTTC.